Sequencing of this T cell receptor beta chain was carried out in a study of T-cell reconstitution after alpha-beta-depleted transplantation in children. Notes on the study in general: One year post-transplant, T-cell counts and diversity were largely derived from T cells produced anew. Certain patients had high TCRbeta diversity at day 60, and it came from recipient T cells and thymic progenitors that survived. In patients about two months after transplant, alpha-beta T cells reportedly arose from several hundred expanded graft clones.

With respect to this clonotype: The antigen is not known.

The germline V gene has CDR1 WNHNN and CDR2 SYGVQD (reference sequence). There are 12 residues in the CDR3. V lost 3 bases and J lost 15, with 15 bases in between. Unique molecular identifiers featured in how the TCRbeta library was prepared. TCRdb reprocessed the PCR reads with MiXCR, giving one entry per CDR3 protein. The sample consists of a few hundred thousand distinct CDR3 sequences, roughly 30% of them appearing once. The chain carries TRBV10-1 and TRBJ2-1; the D gene is possibly TRBD1 (6 bases). This specimen was PBMCs, taken before TCRalphabeta/CD19-depleted stem cell transplant. This TCR was sampled from a boy in the first two years of life with Wiskott-Aldrich syndrome, due to receive a stem cell transplant. DNA for the CDR3: TGCGCCAGCAGTGACCGGAGACAGGAACCGTTCTTC. Its protein product is CASSDRRQEPFF.